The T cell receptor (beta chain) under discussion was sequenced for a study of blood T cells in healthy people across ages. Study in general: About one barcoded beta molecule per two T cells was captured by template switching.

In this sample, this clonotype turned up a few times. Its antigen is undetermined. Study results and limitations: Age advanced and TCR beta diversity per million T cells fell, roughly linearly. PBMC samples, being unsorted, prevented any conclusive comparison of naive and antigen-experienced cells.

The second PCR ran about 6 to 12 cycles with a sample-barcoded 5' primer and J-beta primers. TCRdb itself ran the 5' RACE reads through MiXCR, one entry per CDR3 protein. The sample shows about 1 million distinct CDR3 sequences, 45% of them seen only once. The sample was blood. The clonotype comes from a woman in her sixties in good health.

In nucleotides, the CDR3 is TGCAGTGCTAGATCCCCGGGACTAGCGGTTGGCCCAGTTGAGGCGCAGTATTTT. Translation gives CSARSPGLAVGPVEAQYF. The chain uses TRBV20-1 and TRBJ2-3, with 11 bases fitting TRBD2. CDR1 and CDR2 from the germline V gene are DFQATT and SNEGSKA (reference sequence). Trimming at V came to 2 bases and at J to 10 bases, leaving 20 bases not matched to a gene. This CDR3 region has 18 residues.